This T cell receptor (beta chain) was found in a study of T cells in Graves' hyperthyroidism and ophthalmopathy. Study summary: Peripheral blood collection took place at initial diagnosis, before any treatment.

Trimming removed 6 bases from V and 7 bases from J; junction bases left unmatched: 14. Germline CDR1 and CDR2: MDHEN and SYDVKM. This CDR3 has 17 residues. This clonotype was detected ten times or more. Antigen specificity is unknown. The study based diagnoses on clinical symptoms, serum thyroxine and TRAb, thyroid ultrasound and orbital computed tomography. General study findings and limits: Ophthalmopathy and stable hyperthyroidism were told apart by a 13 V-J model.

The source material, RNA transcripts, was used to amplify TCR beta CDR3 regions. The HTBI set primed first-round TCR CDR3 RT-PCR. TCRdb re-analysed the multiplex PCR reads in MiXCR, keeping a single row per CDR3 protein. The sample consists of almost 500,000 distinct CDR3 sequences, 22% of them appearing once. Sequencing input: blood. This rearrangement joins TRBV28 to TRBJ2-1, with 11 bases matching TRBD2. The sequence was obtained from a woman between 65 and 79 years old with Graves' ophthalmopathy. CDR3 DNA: TGTGCCAGCAGATTAGCGGGAGGGCTTCTCTCTCGGAATGAGCAGTTCTTC. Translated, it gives CASRLAGGLLSRNEQFF.